These T cell receptor beta chains were read from a single sample in a study of blood T cell repertoires in COVID-19. TCRdb's table, derived via immunoSEQ multiplex PCR, lists solely in-frame clones and lacks some. The sample holds 250,000 to 350,000 clones, more than 70% seen once. Specimen: peripheral blood. The receptors derive from a man younger than 30 who had recovered from COVID-19. CDR3s include the opening cysteine and the closing phenylalanine or tryptophan. Fields, in order: CDR3 length, clone size, J gene, V gene, D gene, CDR3 DNA, CDR3 protein. The D gene is left open where the match is weak. Size values are once, few and many counts, or a class for expanded clones, and some rows have none.

16 . TRBJ2-2 TRBV27 . TGTGCCAGCAGTTCCGAGCCGGGACTCGTGGGCGGGGAGCTGTTTTTT CASSSEPGLVGGELFF
13 . TRBJ2-5 TRBV11-2 . TGTGCCAGCAGCTGGGGGGACCAAGAGACCCAGTACTTC CASSWGDQETQYF
15 . TRBJ1-6 TRBV27 . TGTGCCAGCAGTTTACGTCCAGGGGTGGAGTCACCCCTCCACTTT CASSLRPGVESPLHF
15 . TRBJ1-6 TRBV19 . TGTGCCAGTAGTAAGGTCGGGACAATGGAATCACCCCTCCACTTT CASSKVGTMESPLHF
13 once TRBJ2-1 TRBV27 . TGTGCCAGCAGTCTTAGCTCCTACAATGAGCAGTTCTTC CASSLSSYNEQFF
12 . TRBJ1-2 TRBV7-9 . TGTGCCAGCAGCTTAGCGGCCAGAGGCTACACCTTC CASSLAARGYTF
15 . TRBJ1-5 TRBV2 TRBD1 TGTGCCAGCAGTCCTGGTGGACAGGGCAATCAGCCCCAGCATTTT CASSPGGQGNQPQHF
15 few TRBJ2-2 TRBV12-5 . TGTGCTAGTGGTTCTGGGGCAGTGAACACCGGGGAGCTGTTTTTT CASGSGAVNTGELFF
15 once TRBJ1-4 TRBV10-3 . TGTGCCATCAGTGATGGTGCAGGGTTGGACGAAAAACTGTTTTTT CAISDGAGLDEKLFF
14 . TRBJ2-7 TRBV12-5 TRBD1 TGTGCTAGTGTTGCGGGACAGGGCACCTACGAGCAGTACTTC CASVAGQGTYEQYF
15 . TRBJ1-2 TRBV5-4 TRBD1 TGTGCCAGCAGCTTGTTAGGGGGCGATCTATGGGGCTACACCTTC CASSLLGGDLWGYTF
14 . TRBJ2-3 TRBV24-1 TRBD1 TGTGCCACCAGCGGGACAGGGGGCCCAGATACGCAGTATTTT CATSGTGGPDTQYF
17 few TRBJ2-3 TRBV7-8 TRBD2 TGTGCCAGCAGCCAGGCGGGGGGGCCGGGGTACACAGATACGCAGTATTTT CASSQAGGPGYTDTQYF
13 . TRBJ1-2 TRBV7-9 . TGTGCCAGCAGCTTAGGGGAGAACTATGGCTACACCTTC CASSLGENYGYTF
15 few TRBJ1-1 TRBV9 TRBD1 TGTGCCAGCAGCGTATCTCCAGGGGGAAACACTGAAGCTTTCTTT CASSVSPGGNTEAFF
13 few TRBJ1-2 TRBV18 TRBD1 TGTGCCAGCTTTGCCGGGACAGACCATGGCTACACCTTC CASFAGTDHGYTF
14 . TRBJ2-7 TRBV27 TRBD2 TGTGCCAGCAGTTTATCCGGGCTAGCGGGAGAGCAGTACTTC CASSLSGLAGEQYF
16 once TRBJ2-7 TRBV7-9 . TGTGCCAGCAGCTCCCTCCAGGGGATCCGGTCCTACGAGCAGTACTTC CASSSLQGIRSYEQYF
20 once TRBJ2-5 TRBV15 TRBD2 TGTGCCACCAGCAGACCATCTCCCAGCGGGGGAGATTTCCGCCAAGAGACCCAGTACTTC CATSRPSPSGGDFRQETQYF
17 . TRBJ2-7 TRBV3-1/TRBV3-2 TRBD2 TGTGCCAGCAGCCTCGAGCCTAGCGGGGGTTTTCAATACGAGCAGTACTTC CASSLEPSGGFQYEQYF
13 . TRBJ1-5 TRBV6-6 . TGTGCCGGACGGGGGGGTCCCAATCAGCCCCAGCATTTT CAGRGGPNQPQHF
16 . TRBJ2-3 TRBV5-4 TRBD2 TGTGCCAGCAGCTTGGGTACTAGCGGGAGTGCAGATACGCAGTATTTT CASSLGTSGSADTQYF
11 . TRBJ1-2 TRBV6-2/TRBV6-3 . TGTGCCAGCAGTGACGGCGGTGGCTACACCTTC CASSDGGGYTF
15 . TRBJ1-4 TRBV27 TRBD1 TGTGCCAGCAGTTCCATGGGGACAGGGGGTGAAAAACTGTTTTTT CASSSMGTGGEKLFF
14 . TRBJ2-5 TRBV28 TRBD2 TGTGCCAGCAGGGGACTAGAGGGGGGAGAGACCCAGTACTTC CASRGLEGGETQYF